This T cell receptor beta chain was captured in a study of T cells after yellow fever vaccination. TCRdb used MiXCR to reprocess the 5' RACE reads, holding one entry per CDR3 protein. The sample has about 260,000 distinct CDR3 sequences, 10% to 15% seen once. The CDR3 covers 15 residues. CDR1 SGHTA and CDR2 FQGNSA come from the germline V gene. V shed 1 base and J shed 0 bases, with 10 bases lying between them. The rearrangement joins TRBV7-2 to TRBJ2-7, with a possible D match to TRBD1 (5 bases). Specimen: CD4+ T cells sorted from PBMCs, collected 45 days after the yellow fever booster vaccination. The origin of this receptor is a young man who received the YFV17D yellow fever vaccine. This chain's CDR3 is CASSLVPGISYEQYF. In DNA, the CDR3 is TGTGCCAGCAGCTTAGTTCCAGGGATCTCCTACGAGCAGTACTTC.